This is a list of T cell receptor beta chains from one sample in a study of cytomegalovirus exposure and HLA in healthy donors. The data were produced by immunoSEQ multiplex PCR, yet TCRdb's version contains in-frame clones alone and is incomplete. The data show 90,000 to 140,000 clones, around 75% seen once. Sequencing was carried out using PBMCs. The receptor set was obtained from a man aged 40-50 years in good health and CMV-seronegative. Both conserved end residues are part of each CDR3. The D gene is left open where the match is weak.

j_gene	v_gene	d_gene	CDR3aa	CDR3nt
TRBJ1-2	TRBV9	-	CASSVTVGANYGYTF	TGTGCCAGCAGCGTGACAGTTGGAGCTAACTATGGCTACACCTTC
TRBJ1-5	TRBV15	-	CATTPGGSSNQPQHF	TGTGCCACCACCCCCGGAGGGAGTAGCAATCAGCCCCAGCATTTT
TRBJ1-6	TRBV27	-	CASSLGGGANSPLHF	TGTGCCAGCAGTTTAGGAGGGGGGGCGAACTCACCCCTCCACTTT
TRBJ2-7	TRBV27	TRBD1	CASRRQGWSYEQYF	TGTGCCAGCAGAAGACAGGGGTGGTCCTACGAGCAGTACTTC
TRBJ1-6	TRBV7-2	TRBD1	CASSPWTGVNSPLHF	TGTGCCAGTAGCCCCTGGACAGGGGTTAATTCACCCCTCCACTTT
TRBJ2-3	TRBV7-8	TRBD2	CASSLATGGRTDTQYF	TGTGCCAGCAGCTTAGCAACGGGGGGGCGGACAGATACGCAGTATTTT
TRBJ1-1	TRBV11-3	-	CASSLGRVVAEAFF	TGTGCCAGCAGCTTAGGCAGGGTTGTGGCTGAAGCTTTCTTT
TRBJ2-7	TRBV9	TRBD1	CASSVGAGGSYEQYF	TGTGCCAGCAGCGTAGGGGCAGGGGGATCCTACGAGCAGTACTTC
TRBJ2-2	TRBV6-4	-	CASSDSYSGGSTGELFF	TGTGCCAGCAGTGACTCGTATTCTGGGGGGAGCACCGGGGAGCTGTTTTTT
TRBJ1-1	TRBV28	-	CASSLHGEGSTEAFF	TGTGCCAGCAGTTTACATGGGGAGGGCAGCACTGAAGCTTTCTTT
TRBJ1-5	TRBV28	-	CASSFFQNHQPQHF	TGTGCCAGCAGTTTCTTTCAGAACCATCAGCCCCAGCATTTT
TRBJ1-1	TRBV6-5	-	CASRPGQRNTEAFF	TGTGCCAGCAGACCCGGACAGAGGAACACTGAAGCTTTCTTT
TRBJ1-4	TRBV5-1	TRBD1	CASSHGTGGNEKLFF	TGCGCCAGCAGCCACGGGACAGGGGGTAATGAAAAACTGTTTTTT
TRBJ1-4	TRBV18	-	CASSPLQARDEKLFF	TGTGCCAGCTCACCACTACAGGCTCGAGATGAAAAACTGTTTTTT
TRBJ1-1	TRBV5-1	-	CASSLGEGGTEAFF	TGCGCCAGCAGCTTGGGGGAAGGGGGAACTGAAGCTTTCTTT
TRBJ1-2	TRBV6-5	-	CASISGNYGYTF	TGTGCCAGCATATCAGGGAACTATGGCTACACCTTC
TRBJ1-5	TRBV6-4	TRBD1	CATVRGEVSQPQHF	TGTGCCACCGTCAGGGGGGAGGTGAGTCAGCCCCAGCATTTT